The 14 T cell receptor beta chains in this list originate from one sample, sequenced in a study of post-analysis software for immune sequencing data (dated by TCRdb to the mid-2010s). Overall results and qualifications from the work: Patients showed significantly higher frequencies than controls for 4 or 5 TRBV segments, among them TRBV5-6, TRBV5-1 and TRBV20-1.

The protocol used for the library was PCR. TCRdb records Illumina HiSeq 2500 as the sequencer. To reduce PCR and sequencing biases, unique molecular identifiers were incorporated into the TCR beta cDNA libraries. TCRdb reanalyzed the raw reads on its own, using fastp at Q25 for trimming and MiXCR for clone calling, and kept in-frame beta chains. Rows are combined by CDR3 protein, so each entry shows the most common genes and DNA. Across this sample there are about 620,000 distinct CDR3 sequences, with roughly 47% seen only once. Over 1.5% of the sample is taken by the ten largest. Their antigen targets remain unknown. The source material was blood. The receptors derive from a girl between 5 and 17 years old with multiple sclerosis.

The V gene is TRBV24-1, the J gene TRBJ2-5, with TRBD1 identical over 7 bases. V was pared by 1 base and J by 0 bases, with 10 bases of the junction left unmatched. CDR3 length: 18 amino acids. Germline V gene lookup returns CDR1 KGHDR and CDR2 SFDVKD. The CDR3 region has the DNA TGTGCCACCAGTGATTTCGTCCAAGGGACAGAGCACCAAGAGACCCAGTACTTC. Translation: CATSDFVQGTEHQETQYF.

V and J are TRBV2 and TRBJ2-3, with 11 bases lining up with TRBD2. Germline loops: CDR1 SNHLY, CDR2 FYNNEI. Trimming took 10 bases from V and 6 from J; bases not matched to a gene: 15. This CDR3 region has 16 residues. For the CDR3, the DNA is TGTGCCACGATCCGACTAGCGGGATTCCAGCCGGATACGCAGTATTTT. It specifies CATIRLAGFQPDTQYF.

V gene TRBV13 combines with J gene TRBJ2-7, with 7 bases matching TRBD1. The V and J ends lost 5 bases and 0 bases, in that order; junction bases with no gene match: 7. The CDR3 covers 15 residues. CDR1 and CDR2 (germline): PRHDT, FYEKMQ (reference sequence). This CDR3 reads CASSAGRGLSYEQYF. The CDR3 region has the DNA TGTGCCAGCAGCGCCGGAAGGGGGCTCTCCTACGAGCAGTACTTC.

The V gene is TRBV2, the J gene TRBJ1-5; D gene uncertain. From germline, CDR1 is SNHLY and CDR2 FYNNEI. CDR3 length: 18 amino acids. V was clipped by 1 base and J by 3 bases, with 19 bases between them. CDR3 nucleotides: TGTGCCAGCAGTGAAGATGTTCTCAGAGGCATGCACAATCAGCCCCAGCATTTT. Its protein is CASSEDVLRGMHNQPQHF.

This clonotype has a handful of counts. V and J are TRBV3-1 and TRBJ1-1; D call uncertain. V lost 0 bases, J lost 5 bases, and 13 bases lay in between. This CDR3 is 15 amino acids long. Per germline, CDR1 LGHDT and CDR2 YNNKEL (reference sequence). This CDR3 is CASSQERVGRTEAFF. The CDR3 DNA sequence: TGTGCCAGCAGCCAAGAGAGGGTGGGGAGGACTGAAGCTTTCTTT.

To note about this clonotype: The CDR3 does not close with the conserved phenylalanine or tryptophan, likely indicating a read error. The chain links TRBV12-3 or TRBV12-4 to TRBJ1-1; possible D gene TRBD1, 6 bases. The CDR3 length is 15 residues. V lost 5 bases and J lost 3, with 16 bases in between. Written as DNA, the CDR3 is TGTGCCAGCAGTAAGTCCGCCACAGGGCACACTGAAGCTTTCTTG. It encodes CASSKSATGHTEAFL.

The chain combines TRBV3-1 with TRBJ2-4; weak D call: TRBD2 (5 bases). V lost 4 bases and J 8 bases, leaving 9 bases between the germline ends. Germline-derived CDR1 and CDR2 are LGHDT and YNNKEL (reference sequence). CDR3 length equals 12 residues. For the CDR3, the DNA is TGTGCCAGCAGCCTTGACGGGGACATTCAGTACTTC. Translation: CASSLDGDIQYF.

This clonotype was observed at least ten times. This chain joins TRBV14 and TRBJ1-2; D gene uncertain. Germline V lookup: CDR1 SGHDN, CDR2 FVKESK. V lost 3 bases and J 5 bases, leaving 7 bases between the germline ends. The CDR3 sequence is 12 residues long. The CDR3 loop is CASSQRTYGYTF. The CDR3 nucleotides are TGTGCCAGCAGCCAGCGTACTTATGGCTACACCTTC. The variable domain in full, with the rest retrieved from reference TRBV14 and TRBJ1-2, is EAGVTQFPSHSVIEKGQTVTLRCDPISGHDNLYWYRRVMGKEIKFLLHFVKESKQDESGMPNNRFLAERTGGTYSTLKVQPAELEDSGVYFCASSQRTYGYTFGSGTRLTVV.

The chain uses TRBV29-1 and TRBJ2-3; 11 bases are shared with TRBD1. CDR1 and CDR2 from the germline V gene are SQVTM and ANQGSEA. The CDR3 spans 13 residues. V trimming: 8 bases; J trimming: 7 bases; junction bases outside the gene matches: 8. CDR3 DNA sequence: TGCAGCATAGTCGGACAGGGGGCTTATACGCAGTATTTT. As protein: CSIVGQGAYTQYF.

The chain joins TRBV24-1 to TRBJ2-5; 12 bases match TRBD1. Looked up from germline, CDR1 is KGHDR and CDR2 is SFDVKD. The CDR3 consists of 17 residues. The trim removed 5 bases at V and 5 bases at J, leaving 11 bases unmatched. The CDR3 region is CATSGQTGTGGRETQYF. The CDR3 DNA reads as TGTGCCACCAGTGGACAAACCGGGACAGGGGGCCGGGAGACCCAGTACTTC.

The chain joins TRBV7-8 to TRBJ2-7; 9 bases line up with TRBD1. Trimming cost V 4 bases and J 2 bases; bases outside gene matches: 9. The germline V gene encodes CDR1 SGHVS and CDR2 FQNEAQ. The CDR3 contains 16 residues. In DNA form, the CDR3 reads TGTGCCAGCAGCTCCCGGACAGGGGCTTTCACCTACGAGCAGTACTTC. Its protein is CASSSRTGAFTYEQYF.

The chain links TRBV6-5 to TRBJ2-3, with D possibly matching TRBD1 (5 bases). CDR1 is MNHEY, CDR2 SVGAGI, per germline. The CDR3 extends over 16 amino acids. V dropped 6 bases and J dropped 2 bases, with 18 bases sitting between them. The CDR3 DNA reads TGTGCCAGCAGCCCCCTTCGTGCAGGACACACAGATACGCAGTATTTT. As protein: CASSPLRAGHTDTQYF.

This clonotype was detected only a few times. The rearrangement joins TRBV12-3 or TRBV12-4 to TRBJ2-5; D call uncertain. Trimming left V 8 bases short and J 1 base short, with 11 bases between. The CDR3 runs 13 residues. The CDR3 protein is CASSLSSQETQYF. In nucleotides, the CDR3 is TGTGCCAGCTCCCTTTCGAGCCAAGAGACCCAGTACTTC.

The chain recombines TRBV12-3 or TRBV12-4 with TRBJ2-7; 8 bases match TRBD1. The CDR3 spans 15 residues. V was pared by 4 bases and J by 6 bases, with 11 bases of the junction left unmatched. CDR3: CASSSTGRGLTEQYF. CDR3 nucleotides: TGTGCCAGCAGTTCCACGGGCAGGGGGCTAACCGAGCAGTACTTC.